This entry concerns a single T cell receptor (beta chain). This specimen belongs to a study of control samples from healthy donors and cancer patients. Using immunoSEQ multiplex PCR, the repertoire was profiled, and TCRdb retains in-frame clones only, with some absent. The table lists roughly 120,000 clones, about 95% of them singletons, with 3.6% in the top ten. The CDR3 runs 13 residues. V lost 4 bases and J 5 bases, leaving 11 bases between the germline ends. CDR1 and CDR2 (germline): SEHNR, FQNEAQ (reference sequence). The TCR originated in a man aged 25-40 years in good health. The sequenced sample consisted of blood. This rearrangement joins TRBV7-9 to TRBJ1-1, with a possible D match to TRBD1 (6 bases). CDR3 amino acids: CASSSGVQTEAFF. The CDR3 bases are TGTGCCAGCAGCTCAGGGGTACAGACTGAAGCTTTCTTT.